This T cell receptor beta chain was recorded in a study of T cells in Graves' hyperthyroidism and ophthalmopathy. Researchers took RNA transcripts and amplified the TCR beta CDR3 regions from them. HTBI primers were used for first-round RT-PCR of the TCR CDR3. TCRdb ran MiXCR on the multiplex PCR reads and lists one entry per CDR3 protein. The sample contains 550,000 to 650,000 distinct CDR3 sequences, 14% of which appear only once. Germline CDR1 reads SGHKS; CDR2 reads YYEKEE (reference sequence). Trimming took 4 bases from V and 3 from J, leaving 14 bases between them. This CDR3 has 14 amino acids. The sequencing input was blood. The TCR was taken from a woman aged 25 to 39 with Graves' hyperthyroidism that later progressed to Graves' ophthalmopathy. V usage is TRBV5-5 and J usage is TRBJ2-7; D is unresolved. The CDR3 loop is CASSQDVSYYEQYF. The CDR3 bases are TGTGCCAGCAGCCAAGACGTTAGTTACTACGAGCAGTACTTC.